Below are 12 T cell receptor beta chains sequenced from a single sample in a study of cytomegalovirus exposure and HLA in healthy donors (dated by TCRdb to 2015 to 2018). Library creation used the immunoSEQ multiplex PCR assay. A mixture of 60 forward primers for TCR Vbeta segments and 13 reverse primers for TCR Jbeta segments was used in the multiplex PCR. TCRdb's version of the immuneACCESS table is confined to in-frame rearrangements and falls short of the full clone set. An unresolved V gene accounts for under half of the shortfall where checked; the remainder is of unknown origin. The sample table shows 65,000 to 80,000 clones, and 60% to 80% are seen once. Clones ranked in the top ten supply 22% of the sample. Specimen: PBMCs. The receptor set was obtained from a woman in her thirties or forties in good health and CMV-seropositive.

CDR3 DNA sequence: TGCGCCAGCAGCTTCCGGGACAGAAATTCACCCCTCCACTTT. Protein sequence: CASSFRDRNSPLHF. The chain links TRBV5-1 to TRBJ1-6; TRBD1 aligns across 7 bases. The CDR3 length is 14 residues. Trimming at V came to 2 bases and at J to 7 bases, leaving 3 bases not matched to a gene. Germline CDR1 reads SGHRS; CDR2 reads YFSETQ. Drawing the rest from reference TRBV5-1 and TRBJ1-6, the complete variable domain is KAGVTQTPRYLIKTRGQQVTLSCSPISGHRSVSWYQQTPGQGLQFLFEYFSETQRNKGNFPGRFSGRQFSNSRSEMNVSTLELGDSALYLCASSFRDRNSPLHFGNGTRLTVT.

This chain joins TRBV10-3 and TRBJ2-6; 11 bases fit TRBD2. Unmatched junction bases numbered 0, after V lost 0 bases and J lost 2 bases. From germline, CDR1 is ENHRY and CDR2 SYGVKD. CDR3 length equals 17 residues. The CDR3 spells CAISESTSGTGANVLTF. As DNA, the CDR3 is TGTGCCATCAGTGAGTCGACTAGCGGGACTGGGGCCAACGTCCTGACTTTC.

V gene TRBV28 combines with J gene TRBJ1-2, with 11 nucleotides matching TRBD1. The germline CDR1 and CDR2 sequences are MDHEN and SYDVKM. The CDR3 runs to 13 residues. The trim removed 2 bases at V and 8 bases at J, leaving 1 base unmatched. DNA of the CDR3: TGTGCCAGCAGTTTAAGGACAGGGGGCGGCTACACCTTC. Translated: CASSLRTGGGYTF.

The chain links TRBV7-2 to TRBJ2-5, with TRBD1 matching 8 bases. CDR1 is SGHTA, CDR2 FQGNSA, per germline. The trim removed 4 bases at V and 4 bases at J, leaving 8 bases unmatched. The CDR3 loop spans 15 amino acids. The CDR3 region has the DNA TGTGCCAGCAGCTACGGACAGGGATGGTTAGAGACCCAGTACTTC. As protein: CASSYGQGWLETQYF.

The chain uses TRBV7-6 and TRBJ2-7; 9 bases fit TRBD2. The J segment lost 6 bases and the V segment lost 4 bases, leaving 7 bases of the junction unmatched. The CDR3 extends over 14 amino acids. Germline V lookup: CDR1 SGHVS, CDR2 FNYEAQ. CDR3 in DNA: TGTGCCAGCAGCTGCCTCGGGACTAGCTGCGAGCAGTACTTC. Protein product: CASSCLGTSCEQYF.

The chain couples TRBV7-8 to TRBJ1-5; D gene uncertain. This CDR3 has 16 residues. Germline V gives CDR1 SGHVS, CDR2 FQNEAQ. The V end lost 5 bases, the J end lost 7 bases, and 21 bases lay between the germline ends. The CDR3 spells CASSPSRAGGSQPQHF. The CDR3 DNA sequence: TGTGCCAGCAGCCCAAGTCGCGCCGGAGGGAGCCAGCCCCAGCATTTT.

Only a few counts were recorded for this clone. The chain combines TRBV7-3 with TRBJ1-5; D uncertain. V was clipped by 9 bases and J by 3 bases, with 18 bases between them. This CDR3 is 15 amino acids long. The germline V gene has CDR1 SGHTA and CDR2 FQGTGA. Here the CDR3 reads CASRYGGQFNQPQHF. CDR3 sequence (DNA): TGTGCCAGTAGATACGGTGGGCAATTCAATCAGCCCCAGCATTTT.

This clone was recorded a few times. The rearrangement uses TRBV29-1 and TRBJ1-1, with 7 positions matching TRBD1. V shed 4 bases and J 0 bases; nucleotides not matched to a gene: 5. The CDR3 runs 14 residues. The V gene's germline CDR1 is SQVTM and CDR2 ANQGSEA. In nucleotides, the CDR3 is TGCAGCGTTGCAAAGGGACAGTTGAACACTGAAGCTTTCTTT. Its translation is CSVAKGQLNTEAFF.

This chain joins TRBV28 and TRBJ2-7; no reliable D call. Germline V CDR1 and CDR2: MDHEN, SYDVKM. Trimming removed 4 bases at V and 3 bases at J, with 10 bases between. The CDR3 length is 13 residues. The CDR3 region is CASSSPSDYEQYF. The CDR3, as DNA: TGTGCCAGCAGTTCCCCAAGCGACTACGAGCAGTACTTC.

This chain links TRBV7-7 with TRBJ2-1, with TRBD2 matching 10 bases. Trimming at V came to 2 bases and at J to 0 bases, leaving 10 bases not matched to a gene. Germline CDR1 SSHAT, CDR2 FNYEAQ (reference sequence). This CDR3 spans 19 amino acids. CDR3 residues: CASSLWPSGGANSYNEQFF. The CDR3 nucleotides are TGTGCCAGCAGCTTATGGCCCAGCGGGGGGGCTAACTCCTACAATGAGCAGTTCTTC.

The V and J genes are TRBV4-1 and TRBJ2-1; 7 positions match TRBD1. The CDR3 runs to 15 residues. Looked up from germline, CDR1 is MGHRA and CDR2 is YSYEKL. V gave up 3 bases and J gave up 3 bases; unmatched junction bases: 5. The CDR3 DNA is TGCGCCAGCAGCCAGACGGGACAGATCTACAATGAGCAGTTCTTC. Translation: CASSQTGQIYNEQFF.

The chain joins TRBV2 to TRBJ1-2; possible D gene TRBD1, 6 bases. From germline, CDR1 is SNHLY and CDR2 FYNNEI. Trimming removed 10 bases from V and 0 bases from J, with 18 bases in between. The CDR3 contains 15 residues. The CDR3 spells CATPSTGRANYGYTF. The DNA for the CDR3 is TGTGCCACCCCTTCGACAGGACGAGCTAACTATGGCTACACCTTC. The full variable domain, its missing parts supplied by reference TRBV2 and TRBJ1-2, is EPEVTQTPSHQVTQMGQEVILRCVPISNHLYFYWYRQILGQKVEFLVSFYNNEISEKSEIFDDQFSVERPDGSNFTLKIRSTKLEDSAMYFCATPSTGRANYGYTFGSGTRLTVV.